The present T cell receptor (beta chain) was sequenced within a study of shared clonotypes between healthy human individuals. Donors comprised healthy HIV-negative adults lacking recent acute infections or vaccinations. Sequenced by immunoSEQ multiplex PCR; TCRdb stores in-frame clones only, minus some. The table includes 2.5 million or so clones, around 94% detected once. This CDR3 is built from 15 residues. Trimming cost V 1 base and J 2 bases, with 9 bases left between them. From germline, CDR1 is MGHRA and CDR2 YSYEKL. The clonotype originates from a young man in good health. The chain has TRBV4-1 and TRBJ1-3; D is possibly TRBD1 (5 bases). What was sequenced was naive CD4+ T cells sorted from blood. The subset here: CD45RA+ positively selected. The CDR3 spells CASSQVGVTGNTIYF. DNA for the CDR3: TGCGCCAGCAGCCAAGTGGGGGTTACTGGAAACACCATATATTTT.